The 19 T cell receptor beta chains below were found in one sample sequenced in a study of blood T cell repertoires in COVID-19. The protocol was immunoSEQ multiplex PCR, while the TCRdb copy is restricted to in-frame clones and leaves out a portion. The profile shows roughly 250,000 clones, approximately 90% of them singletons. The material sequenced was peripheral blood. Receptors originate from a man aged 60 to 75 who had recovered from COVID-19.

The sample holds one count of this clone. This chain joins TRBV15 and TRBJ1-6; D is possibly TRBD1 (6 bases). CDR3 length: 15 residues. Germline V CDR1 and CDR2: LNHNV, YYDKDF (reference sequence). Deletions cut 1 base from V and 9 bases from J, with 13 bases between. The CDR3 loop reads CATSRGAGVSSPLHF. The CDR3 region has the DNA TGTGCCACCAGCAGAGGGGCAGGGGTTAGTTCACCCCTCCACTTT.

The chain links TRBV25-1 to TRBJ2-2; TRBD1 might be the D (6 bases). The germline V gene encodes CDR1 MGHDK and CDR2 SYGVNS. Between the trimmed V and J ends, which lost 2 bases and 0 bases, there was a span of 10 bases. CDR3 length: 16 residues. The CDR3 DNA follows: TGTGCCAGCAGTGAAGGGGGCGCCTCGAACACCGGGGAGCTGTTTTTT. Translation gives CASSEGGASNTGELFF.

The chain has TRBV9 and TRBJ1-5; no reliable D call. The V end lost 0 bases, the J end lost 4 bases, and 11 bases lay between the germline ends. CDR1 is SGDLS, CDR2 YYNGEE, per germline. The CDR3 is 15 amino acids. CDR3 DNA: TGTGCCAGCAGCGTAGGTGTCAGGTCGAATCAGCCCCAGCATTTT. Translation gives CASSVGVRSNQPQHF.

The chain recombines TRBV3-1 (or the pseudogene TRBV3-2) with TRBJ1-2, with no clear D. CDR1 and CDR2 (germline): LGHDT, YNNKEL (reference sequence). The CDR3 runs to 11 residues. Trimming left V 5 bases short and J 5 bases short, with 6 bases between. The CDR3 loop is CASSFEYGYTF. The CDR3 nucleotides read TGTGCCAGCAGCTTTGAGTATGGCTACACCTTC.

This clone appeared once. The rearrangement joins TRBV2 to TRBJ1-3; D gene unclear. From germline, CDR1 is SNHLY and CDR2 FYNNEI. CDR3 size: 12 residues. The V and J ends lost 3 bases and 5 bases respectively, with 5 bases between them. CDR3 nucleotide sequence: TGTGCCAGCAGTGATTATAGAAACACCATATATTTT. This gives the protein CASSDYRNTIYF.

The rearrangement uses TRBV2 and TRBJ1-3, with D uncertain. The germline CDR1 and CDR2 sequences are SNHLY and FYNNEI. The V and J ends lost 7 bases and 3 bases respectively, with 16 bases between them. The CDR3 length is 15 residues. The CDR3 reads CASKPGGGIGNTIYF. CDR3 nucleotide sequence: TGTGCCAGCAAACCCGGTGGAGGGATTGGAAACACCATATATTTT.

This chain uses TRBV18 with TRBJ2-7, with 7 bases matching TRBD2. Looked up from germline, CDR1 is KGHSH and CDR2 is LQKENI. V gave up 8 bases and J gave up 1 base; unmatched junction bases: 2. The CDR3 covers 12 residues. The CDR3 region is CASGGGSYEQYF. CDR3 DNA sequence: TGTGCCAGCGGGGGGGGTTCCTACGAGCAGTACTTC.

The V call is TRBV24-1, the J call TRBJ2-3, with 10 bases identical to TRBD2. The CDR3 has 15 residues. Germline CDR1 and CDR2: KGHDR and SFDVKD. V shed 8 bases and J 5 bases; nucleotides not matched to a gene: 9. The DNA of the CDR3 is TGTGCCACCACTAGCGGGGGAACTACACAAGATACGCAGTATTTT. Translating gives CATTSGGTTQDTQYF.

V and J are TRBV18 and TRBJ1-2, with 9 bases matching TRBD1. CDR1 is KGHSH, CDR2 LQKENI, per germline. CDR3 size: 15 residues. V lost 4 bases to trimming and J lost 1 base; unmatched junction nucleotides: 4. The CDR3 DNA reads TGTGCCAGCTCACATGGACAGGGGAATAACTATGGCTACACCTTC. Protein sequence: CASSHGQGNNYGYTF.

The rearrangement links TRBV24-1 to TRBJ2-6; 8 nucleotides match TRBD1. Trimming removed 5 bases from V and 4 bases from J; junction bases left unmatched: 6. The CDR3 has 16 residues. The V gene's germline CDR1 is KGHDR and CDR2 SFDVKD. CDR3 loop: CATSGRTGPGANVLTF. Here the CDR3 DNA reads TGTGCCACCAGTGGACGGACAGGGCCAGGGGCCAACGTCCTGACTTTC.

V is TRBV3-1 (or the pseudogene TRBV3-2) and J is TRBJ1-6, with TRBD1 identical over 7 bases. The CDR3 is made up of 16 amino acids. Germline V lookup: CDR1 LGHDT, CDR2 YNNKEL (reference sequence). J gave up 4 bases and V 1 base, and 4 bases lay outside the gene matches. DNA of the CDR3: TGTGCCAGCAGCCAAGTAGGGGGCGTTTATAATTCACCCCTCCACTTT. Translating it yields CASSQVGGVYNSPLHF.

This chain connects TRBV6-5 to TRBJ2-7; no firm D call. CDR3 length: 12 residues. V lost 6 bases to trimming and J lost 3 bases, with 9 bases between them. Germline loops: CDR1 MNHEY, CDR2 SVGAGI. CDR3 protein: CASSVRYYEQYF. The CDR3 nucleotides read TGTGCCAGCAGCGTTCGGTACTACGAGCAGTACTTC.

The chain carries TRBV9 and TRBJ2-1, with a possible D match to TRBD2 (5 bases). V was clipped by 0 bases and J by 2 bases, with 9 bases between them. The CDR3 covers 15 residues. Germline values: CDR1 SGDLS, CDR2 YYNGEE. The CDR3 spells CASSVDTSPYNEQFF. The CDR3, as DNA: TGTGCCAGCAGCGTAGACACTAGTCCCTACAATGAGCAGTTCTTC.

This chain links TRBV7-9 with TRBJ2-6; D uncertain. The V gene's germline CDR1 is SEHNR and CDR2 FQNEAQ (reference sequence). This CDR3 comprises 16 residues. V shed 1 base and J shed 2 bases, with 9 bases lying between them. CDR3 nucleotide sequence: TGTGCCAGCAGCTTAGGTCCCACACCTGGGGCCAACGTCCTGACTTTC. Its protein is CASSLGPTPGANVLTF.

V is TRBV7-2 and J is TRBJ1-1; possible D gene TRBD1, 6 bases. Trimming removed 3 bases at V and 5 bases at J, with 13 bases between. From germline, CDR1 is SGHTA and CDR2 FQGNSA. The CDR3 length is 14 residues. Written as DNA, the CDR3 is TGTGCCAGCAGCTTTGGGGGCAGGGAAACTGAAGCTTTCTTT. Translating it yields CASSFGGRETEAFF.

This chain uses TRBV29-1 with TRBJ2-5, with D possibly TRBD1 on 5 matching bases. Germline assignment: CDR1 SQVTM and CDR2 ANQGSEA. Trimming took 7 bases from V and 1 from J, leaving 10 bases between them. The CDR3 totals 12 residues. The CDR3, as DNA: TGCAGCGGTAAACAGGTCCAAGAGACCCAGTACTTC. Its translation: CSGKQVQETQYF.

The chain has TRBV3-1 (or the pseudogene TRBV3-2) and TRBJ1-1; D possibly corresponds to TRBD1 (5 bases). The germline gives CDR1 LGHDT, CDR2 YNNKEL (reference sequence). Trimming left V 4 bases short and J 1 base short, with 13 bases between. This CDR3 comprises 15 residues. CDR3 nucleotides: TGTGCCAGCAGCCGGGGGAGGGGTGGGAACACTGAAGCTTTCTTT. It yields the protein CASSRGRGGNTEAFF.

The rearrangement links TRBV24-1 to TRBJ2-3, with 10 bases aligning to TRBD1. Trimming removed 10 bases from V and 4 bases from J; junction bases left unmatched: 16. This CDR3 spans 17 amino acids. Per the germline V gene, CDR1 is KGHDR and CDR2 is SFDVKD. The CDR3 nucleotides read TGTGCCACGAGCTCAGACAGGGGGCGAGGTTTGTCAGATACGCAGTATTTT. Translating it yields CATSSDRGRGLSDTQYF.

The chain has TRBV24-1 and TRBJ2-5; TRBD1 matches at 7 bases. The J segment lost 4 bases and the V segment lost 4 bases, leaving 8 bases of the junction unmatched. The CDR3 loop spans 15 amino acids. The V gene's germline CDR1 is KGHDR and CDR2 SFDVKD. Here the CDR3 reads CATSDPNRGRETQYF. The CDR3 DNA reads TGTGCCACCAGTGACCCGAACAGGGGCCGAGAGACCCAGTACTTC.